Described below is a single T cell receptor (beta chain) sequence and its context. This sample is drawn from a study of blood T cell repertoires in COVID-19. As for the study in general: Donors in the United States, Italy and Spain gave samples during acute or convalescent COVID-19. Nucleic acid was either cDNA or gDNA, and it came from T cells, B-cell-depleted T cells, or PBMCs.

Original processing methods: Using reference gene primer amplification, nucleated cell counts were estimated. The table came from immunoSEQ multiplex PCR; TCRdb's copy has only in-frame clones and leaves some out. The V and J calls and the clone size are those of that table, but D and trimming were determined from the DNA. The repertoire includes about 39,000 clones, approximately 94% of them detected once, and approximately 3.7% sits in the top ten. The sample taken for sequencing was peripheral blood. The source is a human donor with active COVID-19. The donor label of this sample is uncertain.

This CDR3 reads CASSYPRTGWGTEAFF. The CDR3 DNA reads as TGTGCCAGCAGCTATCCGAGGACAGGGTGGGGCACTGAAGCTTTCTTT. This chain connects TRBV11-3 to TRBJ1-1; 8 nucleotides agree with TRBD1. This CDR3 contains 16 residues. J was trimmed by 4 bases and V by 4 bases; bases with no gene match: 11. Germline values: CDR1 SGHNT, CDR2 YENEEA.